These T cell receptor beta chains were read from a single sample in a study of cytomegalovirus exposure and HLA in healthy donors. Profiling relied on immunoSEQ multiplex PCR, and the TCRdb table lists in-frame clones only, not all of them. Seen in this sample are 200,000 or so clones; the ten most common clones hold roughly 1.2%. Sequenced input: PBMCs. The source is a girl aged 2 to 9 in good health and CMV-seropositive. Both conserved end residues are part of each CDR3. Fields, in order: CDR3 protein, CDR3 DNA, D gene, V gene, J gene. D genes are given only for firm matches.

CDR3aa: CASSLSDRGDNEQFF; CDR3nt: TGCGCCAGCAGCTTGAGTGACAGGGGAGACAATGAGCAGTTCTTC; d_gene: TRBD1; v_gene: TRBV5-1; j_gene: TRBJ2-1
CDR3aa: CAWSVGSGPDEQYF; CDR3nt: TGTGCCTGGAGTGTCGGGAGTGGTCCCGACGAGCAGTACTTC; d_gene: -; v_gene: TRBV30; j_gene: TRBJ2-7
CDR3aa: CASSLYLGATITDTQYF; CDR3nt: TGTGCCAGCAGCTTATATCTGGGGGCGACGATCACAGATACGCAGTATTTT; d_gene: -; v_gene: TRBV7-2; j_gene: TRBJ2-3
CDR3aa: CASSTGTGDGNIQYF; CDR3nt: TGTGCCAGCAGTACCGGGACAGGGGACGGGAACATTCAGTACTTC; d_gene: TRBD1; v_gene: TRBV6-1; j_gene: TRBJ2-4
CDR3aa: CASSFTGLVVDEQFF; CDR3nt: TGTGCCAGCAGCTTTACGGGACTAGTTGTAGATGAGCAGTTCTTC; d_gene: TRBD2; v_gene: TRBV7-8; j_gene: TRBJ2-1
CDR3aa: CASSLGPLLSSTEAFF; CDR3nt: TGTGCCAGCAGCTTAGGACCACTACTCTCGAGCACTGAAGCTTTCTTT; d_gene: -; v_gene: TRBV11-2; j_gene: TRBJ1-1
CDR3aa: CASSYVEGEGSEAFF; CDR3nt: TGTGCCAGCAGTTACGTAGAGGGGGAAGGTTCTGAAGCTTTCTTT; d_gene: -; v_gene: TRBV6-6; j_gene: TRBJ1-1
CDR3aa: CASSLMARGQETQYF; CDR3nt: TGTGCCAGCAGCTTAATGGCTAGAGGGCAAGAGACCCAGTACTTC; d_gene: -; v_gene: TRBV7-6; j_gene: TRBJ2-5
CDR3aa: CASAGGTRVNEQYF; CDR3nt: TGCGCCAGCGCTGGCGGGACTCGGGTGAACGAGCAGTACTTC; d_gene: -; v_gene: TRBV10-2; j_gene: TRBJ2-7
CDR3aa: CATSRGPTDGSSPLHF; CDR3nt: TGTGCCACCAGCAGAGGACCGACAGACGGTTCGTCACCCCTCCACTTT; d_gene: -; v_gene: TRBV15; j_gene: TRBJ1-6
CDR3aa: CASSPRTSVQAEQYF; CDR3nt: TGTGCCAGCAGTCCGCGGACTAGCGTTCAAGCCGAGCAGTACTTC; d_gene: TRBD2; v_gene: TRBV6-1; j_gene: TRBJ2-7
CDR3aa: CASSVHREVSEQYF; CDR3nt: TGTGCCAGTAGTGTGCACAGGGAAGTCTCCGAGCAGTACTTC; d_gene: -; v_gene: TRBV19; j_gene: TRBJ2-7
CDR3aa: CASSPPRDSSSNYGYTF; CDR3nt: TGCGCCAGCAGCCCACCGAGGGACAGCTCTTCTAACTATGGCTACACCTTC; d_gene: TRBD1; v_gene: TRBV4-1; j_gene: TRBJ1-2
CDR3aa: CASSLGLAGGPATQYF; CDR3nt: TGTGCCAGCAGCTTAGGTCTAGCGGGAGGCCCCGCTACGCAGTATTTT; d_gene: TRBD2; v_gene: TRBV11-2; j_gene: TRBJ2-3
CDR3aa: CASSSPGQINNEQFF; CDR3nt: TGTGCCAGCAGTTCTCCGGGACAGATAAATAATGAGCAGTTCTTC; d_gene: TRBD1; v_gene: TRBV27; j_gene: TRBJ2-1
CDR3aa: CASSSRGEENTEAFF; CDR3nt: TGTGCCAGCAGTAGCAGGGGAGAGGAGAACACTGAAGCTTTCTTT; d_gene: -; v_gene: TRBV28; j_gene: TRBJ1-1
CDR3aa: CASSLAVAGMGAKNIQYF; CDR3nt: TGTGCCAGCAGCTTAGCGGTAGCGGGAATGGGAGCCAAAAACATTCAGTACTTC; d_gene: TRBD2; v_gene: TRBV7-2; j_gene: TRBJ2-4
CDR3aa: CASSKDRRHQETQYF; CDR3nt: TGTGCCAGTAGTAAGGACAGGCGACACCAAGAGACCCAGTACTTC; d_gene: TRBD1; v_gene: TRBV19; j_gene: TRBJ2-5